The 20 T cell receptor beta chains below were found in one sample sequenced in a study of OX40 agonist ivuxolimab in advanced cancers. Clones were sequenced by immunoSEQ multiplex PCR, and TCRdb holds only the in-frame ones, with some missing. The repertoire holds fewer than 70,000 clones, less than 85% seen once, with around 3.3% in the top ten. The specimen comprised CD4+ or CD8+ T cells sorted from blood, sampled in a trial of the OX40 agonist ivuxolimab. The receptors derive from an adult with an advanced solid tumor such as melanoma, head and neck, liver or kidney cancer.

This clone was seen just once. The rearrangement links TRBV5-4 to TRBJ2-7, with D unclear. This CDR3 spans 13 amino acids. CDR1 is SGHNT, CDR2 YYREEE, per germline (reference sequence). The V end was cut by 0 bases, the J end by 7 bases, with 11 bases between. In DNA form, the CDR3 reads TGTGCCAGCAGCTTGGTGGAGAAACGGGAGCAGTACTTC. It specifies CASSLVEKREQYF. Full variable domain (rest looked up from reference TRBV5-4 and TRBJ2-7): ETGVTQSPTHLIKTRGQQVTLRCSSQSGHNTVSWYQQALGQGPQFIFQYYREEENGRGNFPPRFSGLQFPNYSSELNVNALELDDSALYLCASSLVEKREQYFGPGTRLTVT.

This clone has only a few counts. CDR3 protein: CASSSLGQGNTEAFF. CDR3 sequence (DNA): TGTGCCAGCAGTTCCCTCGGACAGGGGAACACTGAAGCTTTCTTT. V and J are TRBV6-5 and TRBJ1-1; TRBD1 agrees at 8 bases. Trimming at V came to 4 bases and at J to 1 base, leaving 5 bases not matched to a gene. The CDR3 spans 15 residues. CDR1 is MNHEY, CDR2 SVGAGI, per germline.

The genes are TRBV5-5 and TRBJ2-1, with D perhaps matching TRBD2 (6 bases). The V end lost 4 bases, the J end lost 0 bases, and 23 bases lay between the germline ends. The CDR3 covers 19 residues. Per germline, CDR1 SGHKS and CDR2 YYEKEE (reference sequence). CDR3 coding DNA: TGTGCCAGCAGCCTCGCATGGGGTGGCGGGGTCAGCTCCTACAATGAGCAGTTCTTC. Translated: CASSLAWGGGVSSYNEQFF. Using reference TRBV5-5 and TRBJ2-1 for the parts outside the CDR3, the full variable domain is DAGVTQSPTHLIKTRGQQVTLRCSPISGHKSVSWYQQVLGQGPQFIFQYYEKEERGRGNFPDRFSARQFPNYSSELNVNALLLGDSALYLCASSLAWGGGVSSYNEQFFGPGTRLTVL.

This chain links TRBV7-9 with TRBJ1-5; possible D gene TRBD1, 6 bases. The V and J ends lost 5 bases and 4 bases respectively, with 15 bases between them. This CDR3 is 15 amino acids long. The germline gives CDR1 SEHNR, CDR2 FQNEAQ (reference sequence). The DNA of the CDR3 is TGTGCCAGCAGCCCCGCGGGAGGGGGTAATCAGCCCCAGCATTTT. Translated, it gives CASSPAGGGNQPQHF.

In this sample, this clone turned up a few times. CDR3 bases: TGTGCCAGCTCACCGGTGGGGGCGGGCACTGAAGCTTTCTTT. Translation gives CASSPVGAGTEAFF. The chain has TRBV18 and TRBJ1-1; weak D call: TRBD1 (6 bases). Germline CDR1 and CDR2: KGHSH and LQKENI. Trimming removed 3 bases from V and 4 bases from J, with 12 bases in between. The CDR3 loop spans 14 amino acids.

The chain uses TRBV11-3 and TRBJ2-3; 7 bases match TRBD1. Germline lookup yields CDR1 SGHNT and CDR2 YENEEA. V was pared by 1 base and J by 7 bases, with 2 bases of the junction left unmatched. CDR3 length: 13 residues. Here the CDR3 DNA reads TGTGCCAGCAGCTTAGCGACAGGGAATACGCAGTATTTT. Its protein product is CASSLATGNTQYF.

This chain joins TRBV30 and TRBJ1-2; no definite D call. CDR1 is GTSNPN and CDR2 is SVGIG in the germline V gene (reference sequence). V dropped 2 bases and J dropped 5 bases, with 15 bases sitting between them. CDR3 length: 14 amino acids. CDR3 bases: TGTGCCTGGAGTCGGGAGTTAAGGATTTATGGCTACACCTTC. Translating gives CAWSRELRIYGYTF.

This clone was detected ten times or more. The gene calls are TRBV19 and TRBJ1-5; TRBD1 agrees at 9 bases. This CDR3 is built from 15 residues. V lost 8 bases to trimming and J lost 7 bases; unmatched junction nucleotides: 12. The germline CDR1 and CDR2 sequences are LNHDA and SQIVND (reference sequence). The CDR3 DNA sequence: TGTGCCAGTGGCCATGGACAGGGGCTGGGACAGCCCCAGCATTTT. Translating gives CASGHGQGLGQPQHF.

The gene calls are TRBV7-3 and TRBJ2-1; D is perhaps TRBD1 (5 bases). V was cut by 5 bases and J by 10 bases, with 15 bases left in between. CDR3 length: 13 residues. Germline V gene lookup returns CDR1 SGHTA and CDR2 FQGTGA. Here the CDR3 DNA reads TGTGCCAGCAGCCCGAACGGAAGGGGCGAGCAGTTCTTC. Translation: CASSPNGRGEQFF.

DNA of the CDR3: TGTGCCAGCAGGTCGGGAAGGGGCTCCTACGAGCAGTACTTC. Protein sequence: CASRSGRGSYEQYF. The chain carries TRBV6-5 and TRBJ2-7; possibly TRBD1 or TRBD2 for D (5 bases each). V lost 6 bases to trimming and J lost 0 bases, with 12 bases between them. The CDR3 loop spans 14 amino acids. Per the germline V gene, CDR1 is MNHEY and CDR2 is SVGAGI.

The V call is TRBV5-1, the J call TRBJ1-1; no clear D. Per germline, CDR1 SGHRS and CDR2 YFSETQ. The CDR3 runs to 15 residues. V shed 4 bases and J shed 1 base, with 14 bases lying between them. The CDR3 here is CASSPALGPNTEAFF. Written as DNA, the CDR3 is TGCGCCAGCAGCCCCGCTCTGGGCCCGAACACTGAAGCTTTCTTT.

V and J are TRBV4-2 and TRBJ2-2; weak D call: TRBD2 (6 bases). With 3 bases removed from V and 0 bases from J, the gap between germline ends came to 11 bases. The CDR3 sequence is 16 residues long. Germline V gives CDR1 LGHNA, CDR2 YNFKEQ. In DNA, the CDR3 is TGTGCCAGCAGCCAGGAGCCGGGGGCGAACACCGGGGAGCTGTTTTTT. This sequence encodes CASSQEPGANTGELFF.

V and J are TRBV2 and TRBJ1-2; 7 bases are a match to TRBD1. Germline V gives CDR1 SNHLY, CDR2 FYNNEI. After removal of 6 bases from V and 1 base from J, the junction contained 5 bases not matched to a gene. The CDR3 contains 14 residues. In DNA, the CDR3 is TGTGCCAGCAGGAGGGGACAGAGTAACTATGGCTACACCTTC. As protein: CASRRGQSNYGYTF. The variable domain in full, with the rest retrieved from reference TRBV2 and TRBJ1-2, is EPEVTQTPSHQVTQMGQEVILRCVPISNHLYFYWYRQILGQKVEFLVSFYNNEISEKSEIFDDQFSVERPDGSNFTLKIRSTKLEDSAMYFCASRRGQSNYGYTFGSGTRLTVV.

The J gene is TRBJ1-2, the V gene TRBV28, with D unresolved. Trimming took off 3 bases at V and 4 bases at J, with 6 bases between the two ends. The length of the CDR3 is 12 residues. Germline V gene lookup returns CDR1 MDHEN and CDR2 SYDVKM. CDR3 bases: TGTGCCAGCAGTTTTCAGAGCTATGGCTACACCTTC. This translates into CASSFQSYGYTF.

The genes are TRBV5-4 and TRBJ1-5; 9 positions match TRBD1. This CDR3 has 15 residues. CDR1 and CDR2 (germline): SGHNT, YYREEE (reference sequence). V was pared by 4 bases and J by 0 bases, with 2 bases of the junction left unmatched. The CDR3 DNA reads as TGTGCCAGCAGCCCGGGACAGGGTAGCAATCAGCCCCAGCATTTT. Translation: CASSPGQGSNQPQHF.

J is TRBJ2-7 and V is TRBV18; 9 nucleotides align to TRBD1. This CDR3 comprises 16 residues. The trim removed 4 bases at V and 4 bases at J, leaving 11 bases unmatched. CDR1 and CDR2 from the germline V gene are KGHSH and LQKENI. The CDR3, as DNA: TGTGCCAGCTCACTTACTACGGGACAGGGTAGTTACGAGCAGTACTTC. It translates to CASSLTTGQGSYEQYF.

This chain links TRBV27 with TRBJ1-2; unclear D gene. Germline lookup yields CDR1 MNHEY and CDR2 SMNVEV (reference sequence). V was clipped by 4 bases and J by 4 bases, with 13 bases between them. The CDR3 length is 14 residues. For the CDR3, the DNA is TGTGCCAGCAGTTCGCTTCAGAGTCGCTATGGCTACACCTTC. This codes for CASSSLQSRYGYTF.

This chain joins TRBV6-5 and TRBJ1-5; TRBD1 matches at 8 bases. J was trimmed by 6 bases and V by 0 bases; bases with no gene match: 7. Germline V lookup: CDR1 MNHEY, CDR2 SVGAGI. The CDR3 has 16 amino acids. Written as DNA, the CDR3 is TGTGCCAGCAGTTACTCGAGCCAGGGGGCGGGTCAGCCCCAGCATTTT. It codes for CASSYSSQGAGQPQHF.

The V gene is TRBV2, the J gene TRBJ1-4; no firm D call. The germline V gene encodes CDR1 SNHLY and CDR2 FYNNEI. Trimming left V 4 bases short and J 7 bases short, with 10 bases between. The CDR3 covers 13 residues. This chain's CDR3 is CASSAEGGEKLFF. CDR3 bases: TGTGCCAGCAGTGCAGAGGGAGGTGAAAAACTGTTTTTT.

The CDR3: CASSPGGAYGYTF. In nucleotides, the CDR3 is TGTGCCAGCAGCCCAGGCGGCGCTTACGGCTACACCTTC. The chain combines TRBV11-2 with TRBJ1-2; D unresolved. The CDR3 has 13 amino acids. V was trimmed by 5 bases and J by 8 bases, leaving 15 bases between them. Per germline, CDR1 SGHAT and CDR2 FQNNGV.